The rows below give T cell receptor beta chains drawn from one sample of a study of human T cells and chemical hapten exposure. TCRdb reprocessed the RACE reads via MiXCR and lists one record per CDR3 protein. The table has about 45,000 distinct CDR3 sequences, around 4% seen once. The sequenced sample was whole blood. The receptors were sampled from a female donor in good health. Some clones in this sample may be carry-over from other donors' samples. Each CDR3 is given without its conserved first and last residue. A D gene is named only where the DNA matches it firmly.

d_gene	v_gene	j_gene	CDR3aa
NA	TRBV15	TRBJ2-3	ATRDPNTDTQY
NA	TRBV2	TRBJ2-3	AGHRTETDTQY
TRBD1	TRBV12-3/TRBV12-4	TRBJ2-3	ASRRTGGNTDTQY
NA	TRBV2	TRBJ1-2	ASRGGGRGGYT
TRBD1	TRBV12-3/TRBV12-4	TRBJ1-6	ASSAWTGGSPLH
NA	TRBV20-1	TRBJ2-3	SASPPIFYTQY
TRBD1	TRBV10-3	TRBJ2-3	AISDPINPDRGPADTQY
NA	TRBV3-1	TRBJ1-1	ASSPTPGPNTEAF
NA	TRBV12-3/TRBV12-4	TRBJ1-1	ASSFSARAPNTEAF
TRBD2	TRBV6-2/TRBV6-3	TRBJ2-3	ASRTSGGADTQY
TRBD1	TRBV7-8	TRBJ2-3	ASSAGQGLGTDTQY
NA	TRBV10-3	TRBJ1-2	AISSITGTRNGYT
NA	TRBV4-3	TRBJ2-3	ASSHRTGTDTQY
TRBD2	TRBV28	TRBJ2-1	ASSLAGGPNNEQF
NA	TRBV7-2	TRBJ2-7	ASSSPGISYEQY
NA	TRBV20-1	TRBJ2-7	SARDRAGAPSYEQY
NA	TRBV9	TRBJ1-2	ASWNYT
TRBD1	TRBV2	TRBJ1-4	ASRGQFNEKLF
NA	TRBV3-1	TRBJ1-2	ASSQDRQAYNYGYT
NA	TRBV4-2	TRBJ1-6	ASRREEGDSPLH
NA	TRBV27	TRBJ2-5	ASARGGGESLKTQY
NA	TRBV27	TRBJ2-7	ASSLFGRAYEQY
TRBD1	TRBV15	TRBJ1-6	ATRRDRVDSPLH
NA	TRBV27	TRBJ2-7	ASSLSGGQKFYEQY
NA	TRBV7-2	TRBJ2-3	ASSSVVRTDTQY
NA	TRBV28	TRBJ2-2	ASRSYTGELF
NA	TRBV19	TRBJ2-3	ASSPGHTGTDTQY